This T cell receptor beta chain emerged from a study of blood T cells in healthy people across ages. Germline V gene lookup returns CDR1 LNHDA and CDR2 SQIVND (reference sequence). CDR3 length: 14 residues. Trimming shortened V by 5 bases and J by 3 bases, and 11 bases separated the two germline ends. Next came a second PCR, run for about 7 to 12 cycles, which used a sample-barcoded 5' primer along with a J-beta primer mix. Each sample yielded at least 3 million CDR3-containing paired-end reads. Via MiXCR, TCRdb re-called the 5' RACE reads, giving one row per CDR3 protein. This sample has around 1.1 million distinct CDR3 sequences, with under 40% found just once.

This TCR was sampled from a man aged 18 to 29 in good health. The rearrangement links TRBV19 to TRBJ1-5; no clear D. Specimen: blood. CDR3 coding DNA: TGTGCCAGTAGTTGGTGGGCCAACAATCAGCCCCAGCATTTT. This codes for CASSWWANNQPQHF.